This T cell receptor beta chain came from a study of cytotoxic CD8 clonotypes in ibrutinib-treated CLL. Study background: Response specimens were obtained following a median treatment duration of about 12 months, with a range of 6 to 36. An average of 255,043 productive templates and roughly 94,000 productive rearrangements was obtained per sample.

A 1 in 200,000 to 1 in 1 million T cell depth was the sequencing target. Some clones are missing from TCRdb's copy, which holds only in-frame ones; the method was immunoSEQ multiplex PCR. The sample consists of just over 200,000 clones, about four fifths of them appearing once. The germline V gene encodes CDR1 MDHEN and CDR2 SYDVKM. This CDR3 comprises 17 residues. V was clipped by 8 bases and J by 4 bases, with 27 bases between them. This chain joins TRBV28 and TRBJ2-7; a possible D gene is TRBD2 (6 bases). The source of this sequence is a human donor with chronic lymphocytic leukemia. Sequencing used PBMCs, obtained after 12 months of ibrutinib treatment. CDR3 in amino acids: CASRSPGGGTHQYEQYF. The CDR3 nucleotides are TGTGCCAGCCGATCCCCGGGCGGAGGGACCCATCAATACGAGCAGTACTTC.